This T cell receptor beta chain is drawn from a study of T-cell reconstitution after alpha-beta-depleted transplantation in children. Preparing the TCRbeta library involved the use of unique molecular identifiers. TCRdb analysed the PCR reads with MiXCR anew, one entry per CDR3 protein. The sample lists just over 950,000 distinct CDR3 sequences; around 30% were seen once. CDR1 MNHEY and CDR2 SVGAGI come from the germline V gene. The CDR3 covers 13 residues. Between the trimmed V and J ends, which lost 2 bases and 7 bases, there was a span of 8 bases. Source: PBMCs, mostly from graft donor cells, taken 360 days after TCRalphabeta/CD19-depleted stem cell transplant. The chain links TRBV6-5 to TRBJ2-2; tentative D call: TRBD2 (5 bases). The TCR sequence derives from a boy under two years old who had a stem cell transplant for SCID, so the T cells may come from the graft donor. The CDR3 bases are TGTGCCAGCAGTTACGTCCGGGGCGGGGAGCTGTTTTTT. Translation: CASSYVRGGELFF.